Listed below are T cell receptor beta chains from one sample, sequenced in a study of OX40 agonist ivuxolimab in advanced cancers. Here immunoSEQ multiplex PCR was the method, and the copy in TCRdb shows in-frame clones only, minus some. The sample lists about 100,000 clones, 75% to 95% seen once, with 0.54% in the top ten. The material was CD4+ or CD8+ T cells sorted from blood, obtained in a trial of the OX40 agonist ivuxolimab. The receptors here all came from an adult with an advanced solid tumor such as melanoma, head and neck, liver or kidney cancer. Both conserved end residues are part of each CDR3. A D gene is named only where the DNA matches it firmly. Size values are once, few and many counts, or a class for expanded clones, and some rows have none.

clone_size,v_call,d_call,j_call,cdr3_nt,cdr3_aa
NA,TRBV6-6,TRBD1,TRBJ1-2,TGTGCCAGCAGCCCCGACAGGGACGGGTACTATGGCTACACCTTC,CASSPDRDGYYGYTF
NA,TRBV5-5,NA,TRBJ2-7,TGTGCCAGCAGCTTCTTCCCCACGACCTACGAGCAGTACTTC,CASSFFPTTYEQYF
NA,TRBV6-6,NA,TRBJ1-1,TGTGCCAGCAGCCCCCAGGGGAACATGAACACTGAAGCTTTCTTT,CASSPQGNMNTEAFF
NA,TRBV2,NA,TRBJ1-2,TGTGCCAGCAGTAACAGAGATGGCTACACCTTC,CASSNRDGYTF
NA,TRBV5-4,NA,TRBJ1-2,TGTGCCAGCAGAGGACGATGGAGTGGCTACACCTTC,CASRGRWSGYTF
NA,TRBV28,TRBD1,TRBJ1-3,TGTGCCAGCAGTTCCGGGACAGTTCTTTTTTCAGGAAACACCATATATTTT,CASSSGTVLFSGNTIYF
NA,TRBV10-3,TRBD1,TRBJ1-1,TGTGCCATCAGTGGGATCCAGGGGGCGTCAATTGAAGCTTTCTTT,CAISGIQGASIEAFF
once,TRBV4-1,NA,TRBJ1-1,TGCGCCAGCAGCCCCCTCGCGGGGAGGTCAGCTTTCTTT,CASSPLAGRSAFF
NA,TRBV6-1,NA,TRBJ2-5,TGTGCCAGCAGTAGACGGCAGGAGGGGGAGACCCAGTACTTC,CASSRRQEGETQYF
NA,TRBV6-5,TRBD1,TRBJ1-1,TGTGCCAGCAGATGGACAGGGAGTTCGGTCACTGAAGCTTTCTTT,CASRWTGSSVTEAFF
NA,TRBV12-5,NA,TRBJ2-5,TGTGCTAGTGGTCCCAACGGAGAGACCCAGTACTTC,CASGPNGETQYF
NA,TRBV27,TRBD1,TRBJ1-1,TGTGCCAGCAGTTTCAGAGACAGGGCTGAAGCTTTCTTT,CASSFRDRAEAFF
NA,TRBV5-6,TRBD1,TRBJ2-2,TGTGCCAGCAGCAGGGCCCCAGGGGGCGGGGAGCTGTTTTTT,CASSRAPGGGELFF
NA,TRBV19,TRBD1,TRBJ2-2,TGTGCCAGTAGCAGGGACAGGGGATACACCGGGGAGCTGTTTTTT,CASSRDRGYTGELFF
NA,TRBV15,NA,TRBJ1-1,TGTGCCACCAGCAGAGATCGGTGGGGACGTTTGAACACTGAAGCTTTCTTT,CATSRDRWGRLNTEAFF
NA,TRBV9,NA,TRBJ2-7,TGTGCCAGCAGCGTAGCCGACGTCTCCTACGAGCAGTACTTC,CASSVADVSYEQYF
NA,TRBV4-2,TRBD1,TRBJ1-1,TGTGCCAGCAGCCAAGAACAAGGACAGGGTAACACTGAAGCTTTCTTT,CASSQEQGQGNTEAFF
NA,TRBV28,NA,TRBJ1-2,TGTGCCAGCTCCGCCGACTATGGCTACACCTTC,CASSADYGYTF
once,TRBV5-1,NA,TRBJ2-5,TGCGCCAGCAGCTTGGATTCCCCCGAGACCCAGTACTTC,CASSLDSPETQYF
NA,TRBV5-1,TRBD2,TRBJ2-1,TGCGCCAGCAGCTTAATCACTAGCGGGGACAATGAGCAGTTCTTC,CASSLITSGDNEQFF
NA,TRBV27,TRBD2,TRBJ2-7,TGTGCCAGCAGTTTAGAGCTAGCGGGAAGGGGATACGAGCAGTACTTC,CASSLELAGRGYEQYF
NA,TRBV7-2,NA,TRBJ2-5,TGTGCCAGCAGCTTAGCAGGAGAGACCCAGTACTTC,CASSLAGETQYF
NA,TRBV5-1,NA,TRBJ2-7,TGCGCCAGCAGCTTGGTCCCCGCGGTCGCCGCCAGCTCCTACGAGCAGTACTTC,CASSLVPAVAASSYEQYF
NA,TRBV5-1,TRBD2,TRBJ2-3,TGCGCCAGCTCTTTCCGGGAGGCCTCAGATACGCAGTATTTT,CASSFREASDTQYF
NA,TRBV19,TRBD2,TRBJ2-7,TGTGCCAGTAGTATGACTAGCGGAACCTACGAGCAGTACTTC,CASSMTSGTYEQYF
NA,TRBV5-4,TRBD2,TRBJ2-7,TGTGCCAGCAGTTCCGGGACTAGCGGGACCTACGAGCAGTACTTC,CASSSGTSGTYEQYF
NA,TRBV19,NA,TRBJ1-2,TGTGCCAGTAGTATAGTCTGGGATTCGTCGAACTATGGCTACACCTTC,CASSIVWDSSNYGYTF
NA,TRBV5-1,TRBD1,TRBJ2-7,TGCGCCAGCAGCTTGGCTCCAGGGGGATCTTACGAGCAGTACTTC,CASSLAPGGSYEQYF
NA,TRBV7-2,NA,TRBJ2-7,TGTGCCAGCAGCCACGGATTCGCCTACGAGCAGTACTTC,CASSHGFAYEQYF
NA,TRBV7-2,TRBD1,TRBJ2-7,TGTGCCAGCAGCTTAGCGCACGGGACAGCATCCTACGAGCAGTACTTC,CASSLAHGTASYEQYF
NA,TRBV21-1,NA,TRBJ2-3,TGTGCCAGCAGGGCCCGGGACTACAAAAGCACAGATACGCAGTATTTT,CASRARDYKSTDTQYF
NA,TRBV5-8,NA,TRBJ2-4,TGTGCCAGCAGCTCGGCCGGGGTGGGGAAAAACATTCAGTACTTC,CASSSAGVGKNIQYF
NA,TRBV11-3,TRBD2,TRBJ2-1,TGTGCCAGCAGTACGGGGCTTATAGCGGGAGTCTCCTACAATGAGCAGTTCTTC,CASSTGLIAGVSYNEQFF
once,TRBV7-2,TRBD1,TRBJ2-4,TGTGCCAGCAGCAACAGGGGGTTTGGACGGCTAAACATTCAGTACTTC,CASSNRGFGRLNIQYF
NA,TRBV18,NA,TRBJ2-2,TGTGCCAGCTCACGAGTTGGGGTGGCGAACACCGGGGAGCTGTTTTTT,CASSRVGVANTGELFF
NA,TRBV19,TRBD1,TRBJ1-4,TGTGCCAGTTCACCGACAGGGAGCGAAAAACTGTTTTTT,CASSPTGSEKLFF
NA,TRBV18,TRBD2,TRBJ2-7,TGTGCCAGCTCACCCCCTAGCCACCGGGACTACGGTTCCTACGAGCAGTACTTC,CASSPPSHRDYGSYEQYF
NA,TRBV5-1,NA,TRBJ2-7,TGCGCCAGCAGCGGGGACTCCTACGAGCAGTACTTC,CASSGDSYEQYF
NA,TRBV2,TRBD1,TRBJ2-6,TGTGCCAGCAATGTACCGGGACAGCGTCTCTCTGGGGCCAACGTCCTGACTTTC,CASNVPGQRLSGANVLTF
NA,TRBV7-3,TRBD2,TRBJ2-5,TGTGCCAGCAGCCAGGATGGACTAGCGGGAGGAGGAGAGACCCAGTACTTC,CASSQDGLAGGGETQYF
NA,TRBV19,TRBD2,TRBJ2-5,TGTGCCAGCAGACTAGCGGGAAAGTCAGAGACCCAGTACTTC,CASRLAGKSETQYF
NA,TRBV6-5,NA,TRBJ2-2,TGTGCCAGCAGTTCCTTGACCGGGGAGCTGTTTTTT,CASSSLTGELFF
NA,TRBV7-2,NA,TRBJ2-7,TGTGCCAGCAGCTTAGTTAGCGCATACGAGCAGTACTTC,CASSLVSAYEQYF
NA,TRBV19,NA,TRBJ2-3,TGTGCCAGCACTTTAGCGGGCACAGATACGCAGTATTTT,CASTLAGTDTQYF
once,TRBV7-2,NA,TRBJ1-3,TGTGCCAGCAGCCCACAGGTTAACTCTGGAAACACCATATATTTT,CASSPQVNSGNTIYF
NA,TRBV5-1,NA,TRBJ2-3,TGCGCCAGCAGTAGGGACCTCAGCACAGATACGCAGTATTTT,CASSRDLSTDTQYF
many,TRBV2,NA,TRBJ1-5,TGTGCCAGCAGTGAATACCAGAATCAGCCCCAGCATTTT,CASSEYQNQPQHF
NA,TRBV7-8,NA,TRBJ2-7,TGTGCCAGCAGCTTGGCCAGACTGGGCTACGAGCAGTACTTC,CASSLARLGYEQYF
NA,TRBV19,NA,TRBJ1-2,TGTGCCAGTAGTGTAAACTATGGCTACACCTTC,CASSVNYGYTF
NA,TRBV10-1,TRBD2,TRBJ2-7,TGCGCCAGCAGTGAGTCCCGGACTAGCGGGAGGTTCTACGAGCAGTACTTC,CASSESRTSGRFYEQYF
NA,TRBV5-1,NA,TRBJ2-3,TGCGCCAGCAGCCTCCCGTCCTTAAGCACAGATACGCAGTATTTT,CASSLPSLSTDTQYF
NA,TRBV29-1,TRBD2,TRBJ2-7,TGCAGCGTTGGTCCCACTAGCGGATTTACCTACGAGCAGTACTTC,CSVGPTSGFTYEQYF
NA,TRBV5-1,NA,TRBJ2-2,TGCGCCAGCAGCTTGGGGGCAGCTAACACCGGGGAGCTGTTTTTT,CASSLGAANTGELFF
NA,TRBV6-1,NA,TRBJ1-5,TGTGCCAGCAGTGGATGGACAGCAGATTATAGCAATCAGCCCCAGCATTTT,CASSGWTADYSNQPQHF
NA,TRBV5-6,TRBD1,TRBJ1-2,TGTGCCAGCAGCGGCAGGGGGCGCGGAGCTAACTATGGCTACACCTTC,CASSGRGRGANYGYTF
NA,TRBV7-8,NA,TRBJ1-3,TGTGCCAGCAGCTTAGGTGTGGGGGGTACCGCTGGAAACACCATATATTTT,CASSLGVGGTAGNTIYF
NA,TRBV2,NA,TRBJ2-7,TGTGCCAGCAGTGGGGCGGGGGCTTACGAGCAGTACTTC,CASSGAGAYEQYF
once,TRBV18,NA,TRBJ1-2,TGTGCCAGCTCACCACAGGGGGGTAATGGCTACACCTTC,CASSPQGGNGYTF
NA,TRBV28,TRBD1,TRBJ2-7,TGTGCCAGCAGTTCAACCGGGACAGGATGGCTTGGCTACGAGCAGTACTTC,CASSSTGTGWLGYEQYF